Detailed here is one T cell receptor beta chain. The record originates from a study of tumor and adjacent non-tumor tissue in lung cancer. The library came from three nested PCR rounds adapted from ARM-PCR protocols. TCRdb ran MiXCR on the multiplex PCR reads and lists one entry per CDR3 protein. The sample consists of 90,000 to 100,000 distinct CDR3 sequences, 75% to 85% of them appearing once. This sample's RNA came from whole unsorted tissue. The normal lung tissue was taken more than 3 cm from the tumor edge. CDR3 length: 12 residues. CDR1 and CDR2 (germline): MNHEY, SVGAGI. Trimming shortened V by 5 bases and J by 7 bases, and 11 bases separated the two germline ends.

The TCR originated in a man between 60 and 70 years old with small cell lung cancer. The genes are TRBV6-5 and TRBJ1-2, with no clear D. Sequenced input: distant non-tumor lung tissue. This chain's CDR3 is CASSTGTVGYTF. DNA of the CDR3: TGTGCCAGCAGTACCGGTACGGTTGGCTACACCTTC.